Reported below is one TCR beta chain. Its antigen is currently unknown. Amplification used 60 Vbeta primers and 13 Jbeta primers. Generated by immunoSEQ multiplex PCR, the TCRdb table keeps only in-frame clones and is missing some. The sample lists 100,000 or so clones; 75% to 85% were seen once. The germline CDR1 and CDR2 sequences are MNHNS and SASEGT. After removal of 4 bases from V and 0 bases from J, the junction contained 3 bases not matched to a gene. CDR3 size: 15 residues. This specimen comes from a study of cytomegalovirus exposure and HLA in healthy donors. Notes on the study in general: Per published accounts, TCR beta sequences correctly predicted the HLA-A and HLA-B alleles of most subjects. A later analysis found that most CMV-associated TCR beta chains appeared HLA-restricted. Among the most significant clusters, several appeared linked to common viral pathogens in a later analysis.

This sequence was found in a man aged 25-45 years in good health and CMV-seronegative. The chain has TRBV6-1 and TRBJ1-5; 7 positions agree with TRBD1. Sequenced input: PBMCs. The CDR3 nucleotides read TGTGCCAGCAGTGCCGGGACAGATAGCAATCAGCCCCAGCATTTT. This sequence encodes CASSAGTDSNQPQHF.